The 25 T cell receptor beta chains below were found in one sample sequenced in a study of CD8+CD57+ T cells in acquired aplastic anemia. Genomic DNA served as template for TCR beta VDJ and CDR3 profiling. TCRdb reprocessed the reads with MiXCR, giving one entry per CDR3 protein. The repertoire consists of approximately 160,000 distinct CDR3 sequences, with just under 45% occurring once and the leading ten covering approximately 1%. The sequenced sample was sorted CD4+, CD8+, or CD8+CD57+ T cells (not recorded which) from PBMCs. Receptors originate from a human donor in good health.

With respect to this clonotype: At one boundary the junction diverges from the germline segment, which might be a read error. V is TRBV29-1 and J is TRBJ2-3; possible D gene TRBD2, 7 bases. The CDR3 totals 15 residues. CDR1 and CDR2 (germline): SQVTM, ANQGSEA. The CDR3 DNA is TGCAGCGTACAGGGCTGGCGCGGGAGAACAGGTACGCAGTGTTTT. Protein sequence: CSVQGWRGRTGTQCF.

This clonotype was seen ten or more times. This chain connects TRBV19 to TRBJ2-1; D call uncertain. Per the germline V gene, CDR1 is LNHDA and CDR2 is SQIVND (reference sequence). This CDR3 contains 14 residues. Trimming pared 1 base from V and 4 bases from J, leaving 8 bases between. The CDR3: CASSIGVGYNEQFF. CDR3 DNA sequence: TGTGCCAGTAGTATAGGGGTCGGGTACAATGAGCAGTTCTTC. The full variable domain, rest sourced from reference TRBV19 and TRBJ2-1, is DGGITQSPKYLFRKEGQNVTLSCEQNLNHDAMYWYRQDPGQGLRLIYYSQIVNDFQKGDIAEGYSVSREKKESFPLTVTSAQKNPTAFYLCASSIGVGYNEQFFGPGTRLTVL.

This clonotype was seen repeatedly, ten times or more. The chain employs TRBV5-5 and TRBJ2-1; TRBD1 matches 7 bases. With 0 bases clipped from V and 4 bases from J, the junction kept 1 base outside the gene matches. This CDR3 has 14 amino acids. CDR1 and CDR2 (germline): SGHKS, YYEKEE (reference sequence). The CDR3 sequence is CASSLEGAYNEQFF. CDR3 DNA: TGTGCCAGCAGCTTGGAGGGGGCGTACAATGAGCAGTTCTTC.

At least ten counts were recorded for this clonotype. The rearrangement joins TRBV10-3 to TRBJ1-4, with D perhaps TRBD1 (5 bases). V lost 10 bases to trimming and J lost 5 bases, with 14 bases between them. The germline gives CDR1 ENHRY, CDR2 SYGVKD. This CDR3 has 13 residues. The CDR3 is CATRGAGNEKLFF. CDR3 bases: TGTGCCACGCGAGGGGCAGGGAATGAAAAACTGTTTTTT.

This chain uses TRBV19 with TRBJ1-1; 9 nucleotides agree with TRBD1. The V gene's germline CDR1 is LNHDA and CDR2 SQIVND (reference sequence). The CDR3 has 13 amino acids. V trimming: 9 bases; J trimming: 11 bases; junction bases outside the gene matches: 13. In DNA, the CDR3 is TGTGCCAGCGGTGAACAGGGGGCCTCCGCTGCTTTCTTT. This gives the protein CASGEQGASAAFF.

CDR3 region: CASSVRASGANVLTF. CDR3 coding DNA: TGTGCCAGCAGTGTTCGGGCCTCGGGGGCCAACGTCCTGACTTTC. The chain combines TRBV2 with TRBJ2-6, with no clear D. The V end lost 4 bases, the J end lost 4 bases, and 11 bases lay between the germline ends. There are 15 residues in the CDR3. CDR1 is SNHLY and CDR2 is FYNNEI in the germline V gene.

Of note for this clonotype: A much more abundant neighbour one base away suggests this may be a read error. The chain links TRBV11-2 to TRBJ2-7; no reliable D call. V lost 2 bases and J 1 base, leaving 12 bases between the germline ends. This CDR3 spans 15 amino acids. Germline loops: CDR1 SGHAT, CDR2 FQNNGV. CDR3: CASSLNPAPSYEQYF. The CDR3 DNA sequence: TGTGCCAGCAGCTTAAACCCGGCTCCTTCCTACGAGCAGTACTTC.

The V call is TRBV20-1, the J call TRBJ2-5; D is perhaps TRBD2 (6 bases). The V and J ends lost 3 bases and 5 bases respectively, with 16 bases between them. Germline CDR1 is DFQATT and CDR2 is SNEGSKA (reference sequence). The CDR3 sequence is 14 residues long. The CDR3 bases are TGCAGTGCTAGCCCGGGAGCACCATGGGAGACCCAGTACTTC. It codes for CSASPGAPWETQYF.

Concerning this clonotype: One end of the junction varies from germline; a read error may be responsible. The V gene is TRBV3-1, the J gene TRBJ1-2, with 7 bases matching TRBD1. The CDR3 spans 15 residues. Per germline, CDR1 LGHDT and CDR2 YNNKEL (reference sequence). Here the CDR3 reads CAGSQEGTAVFGYTF. Written as DNA, the CDR3 is TGTGCCGGCAGCCAAGAGGGGACAGCCGTCTTTGGCTACACCTTC.

V usage is TRBV7-2 and J usage is TRBJ1-6, with a tentative D call TRBD1 (6 bases). The CDR3 runs to 13 residues. The germline gives CDR1 SGHTA, CDR2 FQGNSA. Trimming shortened V by 5 bases and J by 8 bases, and 10 bases separated the two germline ends. Here the CDR3 DNA reads TGTGCCAGCAGCGCCCACAGGGATTCACCCCTCCACTTT. Its protein is CASSAHRDSPLHF.

The V gene is TRBV10-3, the J gene TRBJ1-3; possible D gene TRBD1, 5 bases. The length of the CDR3 is 15 residues. Germline-derived CDR1 and CDR2 are ENHRY and SYGVKD. V was clipped by 2 bases and J by 8 bases, with 16 bases between them. The CDR3 reads CAISEKGGTVDTIYF. CDR3 DNA: TGTGCCATCAGTGAGAAGGGCGGGACCGTGGACACCATATATTTT.

In this sample, this clonotype turned up many times. This chain uses TRBV7-2 with TRBJ1-6, with D perhaps TRBD1 (5 bases). The CDR3 totals 15 residues. Germline CDR1 SGHTA, CDR2 FQGNSA. Trimming took off 1 base at V and 6 bases at J, with 10 bases between the two ends. The CDR3 DNA follows: TGTGCCAGCAGCTTAGGGGGACTCCTTAATTCACCCCTCCACTTT. As protein: CASSLGGLLNSPLHF.

The genes are TRBV24-1 and TRBJ2-5; maybe TRBD1 (5 bases). The CDR3 consists of 15 residues. The germline CDR1 and CDR2 sequences are KGHDR and SFDVKD. The V end was cut by 1 base, the J end by 3 bases, with 11 bases between. The CDR3 loop is CATSDFFSREETQYF. CDR3 in DNA: TGTGCCACCAGTGATTTCTTCTCCAGGGAAGAGACCCAGTACTTC.

This clonotype was found a few times. A much bigger clone sits one base away, suggesting this may be a read error. This chain connects TRBV11-3 to TRBJ2-7; 7 bases are shared with TRBD2. The germline gives CDR1 SGHNT, CDR2 YENEEA. CDR3 length: 15 amino acids. In DNA form, the CDR3 reads TGTGCCAGCAGCTTAGGTCTAGCGGACACCTACGAGCGGTACTTC. Residues: CASSLGLADTYERYF.

This clonotype was observed a few times. CDR3 sequence (DNA): TGTGCCAGCAGCCCACCGGGAACTGGAAACACCATATATTTT. Translating gives CASSPPGTGNTIYF. This chain connects TRBV9 to TRBJ1-3; D not certain. V was pared by 4 bases and J by 2 bases, with 10 bases between. The CDR3 has 14 amino acids. From germline, CDR1 is SGDLS and CDR2 YYNGEE. Supplemented by reference TRBV9 and TRBJ1-3, the full variable domain reads DSGVTQTPKHLITATGQRVTLRCSPRSGDLSVYWYQQSLDQGLQFLIQYYNGEERAKGNILERFSAQQFPDLHSELNLSSLELGDSALYFCASSPPGTGNTIYFGEGSWLTVV.

This clonotype appeared many times. The rearrangement joins TRBV2 to TRBJ1-6; D is unresolved. Germline assignment: CDR1 SNHLY and CDR2 FYNNEI. Trimming stripped 6 bases from V and 9 bases from J, with 9 bases between. CDR3 length: 12 residues. The CDR3 reads CASSDNGSPLHF. The CDR3 region has the DNA TGTGCCAGCAGCGACAACGGTTCACCCCTCCACTTT.

This clonotype has ten or more counts. This chain connects TRBV12-3 or TRBV12-4 to TRBJ2-7; TRBD2 agrees at 8 bases. V shed 6 bases and J 3 bases; nucleotides not matched to a gene: 4. The CDR3 runs to 13 residues. Here the CDR3 DNA reads TGTGCCAGCAGGGCCGGGACTAGCTACGAGCAGTACTTC. Translated: CASRAGTSYEQYF.

The chain carries TRBV20-1 and TRBJ1-6; D is perhaps TRBD1 (6 bases). The CDR3 is 16 amino acids. V dropped 3 bases and J dropped 4 bases, with 16 bases sitting between them. In germline, CDR1 is DFQATT, CDR2 SNEGSKA (reference sequence). The chain's CDR3 is CSASMGAGAYNSPLHF. The CDR3 nucleotides read TGCAGTGCTAGTATGGGAGCAGGGGCTTATAATTCACCCCTCCACTTT.

The rearrangement links TRBV19 to TRBJ1-2, with a weak D call TRBD1 (5 bases). V lost 6 bases and J lost 6, with 14 bases in between. The CDR3 totals 13 residues. Germline CDR1 and CDR2: LNHDA and SQIVND (reference sequence). The CDR3: CASRTGRDHGYTF. The CDR3 DNA is TGTGCCAGTAGGACGGGCAGGGATCATGGCTACACCTTC.

There are many counts of this clonotype. This chain links TRBV2 with TRBJ2-2; D not certain. The CDR3 totals 13 residues. Trimming removed 6 bases from V and 3 bases from J, with 8 bases in between. From germline, CDR1 is SNHLY and CDR2 FYNNEI. CDR3 sequence: CASRGSYTGELFF. The DNA of the CDR3 is TGTGCCAGCAGAGGAAGTTACACCGGGGAGCTGTTTTTT.

The gene calls are TRBV4-2 and TRBJ1-5; 12 bases align to TRBD1. This CDR3 spans 17 amino acids. Trimming cost V 4 bases and J 5 bases; bases outside gene matches: 9. Germline CDR1 reads LGHNA; CDR2 reads YNFKEQ. The CDR3 sequence: CASSLAPGQGADQPQHF. The CDR3 nucleotides read TGTGCCAGCAGCCTAGCCCCGGGACAGGGGGCCGATCAGCCCCAGCATTTT.

This clonotype was counted many times. V usage is TRBV7-6 and J usage is TRBJ2-2; perhaps TRBD1 as D (6 bases). Trimming pared 1 base from V and 7 bases from J, leaving 10 bases between. Germline CDR1 reads SGHVS; CDR2 reads FNYEAQ. CDR3 length: 14 amino acids. The CDR3 DNA follows: TGTGCCAGCAGCTTAGGGGGGCATAACGGGGAGCTGTTTTTT. This sequence encodes CASSLGGHNGELFF.

This clonotype was recorded many times. This rearrangement joins TRBV4-1 to TRBJ2-7, with D tentatively TRBD1 or TRBD2 (5 bases each). Germline CDR1 is MGHRA and CDR2 is YSYEKL. The ends were cut back, 3 bases at V and 3 bases at J, with 9 bases in the middle. CDR3 length: 13 residues. The CDR3 protein is CASSHGTLYEQYF. The CDR3 coding sequence is TGCGCCAGCAGCCACGGGACCCTCTACGAGCAGTACTTC.

This clonotype came up a few times. The CDR3 protein is CAISGGSGNTIYF. In DNA, the CDR3 is TGTGCCATCAGTGGAGGATCTGGAAACACCATATATTTT. The genes are TRBV10-3 and TRBJ1-3; no clear D. The CDR3 spans 13 residues. Trimming took off 4 bases at V and 1 base at J, with 5 bases between the two ends. From germline, CDR1 is ENHRY and CDR2 SYGVKD.

This rearrangement joins TRBV15 to TRBJ2-5; 8 bases match TRBD1. CDR3 length: 13 amino acids. Losses at the gene ends were 5 bases for V and 5 bases for J; bases not matched to a gene: 4. The germline V gene encodes CDR1 LNHNV and CDR2 YYDKDF (reference sequence). The CDR3 DNA sequence: TGTGCCACCAGCGGGGACAGGACGGAGACCCAGTACTTC. Amino acid sequence: CATSGDRTETQYF.